The 17 T cell receptor beta chains below all came from one sample that was sequenced in a study of CD8 T cells in ankylosing spondylitis. MiXCR, applied by TCRdb to the 5' RACE reads, yields one record per CDR3 protein. The table shows around 150,000 distinct CDR3 sequences, with roughly 6.6% occurring only once. Sequenced material: blood, either unsorted or a sorted T cell fraction (not recorded which). The receptors were sampled from a female donor with ankylosing spondylitis or in good health (not recorded which).

This clonotype was counted at least ten times. The V gene is TRBV5-6, the J gene TRBJ2-7; D call uncertain. Deletions cut 2 bases from V and 6 bases from J, with 15 bases between. The CDR3 length is 14 residues. The germline gives CDR1 SGHDT, CDR2 YYEEEE. This chain's CDR3 is CASSFGTSFPEQYF. The CDR3 nucleotides are TGTGCCAGCAGCTTCGGAACTTCGTTCCCCGAGCAGTACTTC.

This clonotype was observed many times. The V and J genes are TRBV14 and TRBJ2-3; D unclear. The germline gives CDR1 SGHDN, CDR2 FVKESK. The CDR3 loop spans 13 amino acids. The V end was cut by 1 base, the J end by 6 bases, with 8 bases between. The CDR3 bases are TGTGCCAGCAGCCAAGGGATCGTCGATACGCAGTATTTT. Translation gives CASSQGIVDTQYF.

This clonotype came up many times. The CDR3 region is CAISEKLAGTNYGYTF. The CDR3 DNA reads as TGTGCCATCAGTGAAAAATTGGCAGGGACCAACTATGGCTACACCTTC. This rearrangement joins TRBV10-3 to TRBJ1-2; D perhaps matches TRBD1 (5 bases). V lost 3 bases to trimming and J lost 2 bases, with 16 bases between them. CDR1 is ENHRY and CDR2 is SYGVKD in the germline V gene. The CDR3 length is 16 residues.

This clonotype has more than one count but fewer than ten. This rearrangement joins TRBV5-1 to TRBJ1-2, with a possible D match to TRBD1 (5 bases). The V gene's germline CDR1 is SGHRS and CDR2 YFSETQ. The CDR3 consists of 12 residues. V shed 4 bases and J shed 8 bases, with 12 bases lying between them. For the CDR3, the DNA is TGCGCCAGCAGCCATGAGGGGTCCGGCTACACCTTC. Translating it yields CASSHEGSGYTF.

This clonotype was seen repeatedly, ten times or more. In nucleotides, the CDR3 is TGTGCCAGCATTCTGGACACCGGGGACGCAGATACGCAGTATTTT. It encodes CASILDTGDADTQYF. The genes are TRBV6-1 and TRBJ2-3, with D perhaps matching TRBD1 or TRBD2 (5 bases each). V gave up 7 bases and J gave up 4 bases, with 18 bases separating them. The CDR3 has 15 residues. Germline lookup yields CDR1 MNHNS and CDR2 SASEGT.

This clonotype has at least ten counts. The chain combines TRBV12-3 or TRBV12-4 with TRBJ2-3; maybe TRBD1 (5 bases). V lost 6 bases to trimming and J lost 3 bases, with 16 bases between them. The CDR3 runs 15 residues. The CDR3 region is CASRPRQGGTDTQYF. As DNA, the CDR3 is TGTGCCAGCAGGCCCCGGCAGGGTGGTACAGATACGCAGTATTTT.

This clonotype was recorded many times. The chain has TRBV4-1 and TRBJ2-7; D might be TRBD2 (5 bases). Trimming left V 0 bases short and J 6 bases short, with 12 bases between. The CDR3 has 14 residues. The germline V gene encodes CDR1 MGHRA and CDR2 YSYEKL. The CDR3 bases are TGCGCCAGCAGCCAAGACCCCACTCGGGGCGAGCAGTACTTC. Its translation: CASSQDPTRGEQYF.

This clonotype came up many times. The chain carries TRBV12-3 or TRBV12-4 and TRBJ2-5; no definite D call. V was shortened by 5 bases and J by 5 bases, with 9 bases between the two germline ends. The CDR3 has 12 residues. CDR3 DNA sequence: TGTGCCAGCAGTGGCGGAGCCGAGACCCAGTACTTC. Amino acids: CASSGGAETQYF.

This clonotype was recorded at least ten times. V is TRBV20-1 and J is TRBJ1-4; 10 bases are shared with TRBD1. Germline V gene sequence: CDR1 DFQATT, CDR2 SNEGSKA (reference sequence). The CDR3 is 16 residues long. V shed 6 bases and J 3 bases; nucleotides not matched to a gene: 10. This chain's CDR3 is CSARATGGSSNEKLFF. CDR3 bases: TGCAGTGCAAGGGCGACAGGGGGCTCTTCTAATGAAAAACTGTTTTTT.

The rearrangement links TRBV5-4 to TRBJ1-4; D is perhaps TRBD1 (6 bases). Trimming stripped 7 bases from V and 7 bases from J, with 32 bases between. Germline CDR1 reads SGHNT; CDR2 reads YYREEE (reference sequence). The CDR3 covers 19 residues. The CDR3 reads CASGPSILFWTVSTEKLFF. The CDR3 region has the DNA TGTGCCAGCGGCCCCTCTATCCTCTTCTGGACAGTTTCAACTGAAAAACTGTTTTTT.

This clonotype occurred many times. The chain carries TRBV4-2 and TRBJ1-1; no firm D call. CDR1 and CDR2 (germline): LGHNA, YNFKEQ. The CDR3 runs 12 residues. Trimming removed 3 bases from V and 2 bases from J, with 4 bases in between. The CDR3: CASSQQNTEAFF. In DNA, the CDR3 is TGTGCCAGCAGCCAGCAAAACACTGAAGCTTTCTTT.

This clonotype has ten or more counts. The rearrangement uses TRBV27 and TRBJ2-5; perhaps TRBD1 as D (6 bases). The CDR3 contains 15 residues. CDR1 MNHEY and CDR2 SMNVEV come from the germline V gene (reference sequence). Trimming removed 4 bases from V and 2 bases from J, with 14 bases in between. In DNA, the CDR3 is TGTGCCAGCAGTTCCTCGGGGACAAATCAAGAGACCCAGTACTTC. Its protein is CASSSSGTNQETQYF.

There are many counts of this clonotype. The chain is built from TRBV9 and TRBJ2-3; tentatively, D is TRBD1 or TRBD2 (5 bases each). CDR3 length: 16 residues. The germline V and J ends were trimmed by 0 bases and 0 bases, with 11 bases remaining between them. Germline CDR1 is SGDLS and CDR2 is YYNGEE. The CDR3 bases are TGTGCCAGCAGCGTAGGAGGGGTTAGGAGCACAGATACGCAGTATTTT. It specifies CASSVGGVRSTDTQYF.

This clonotype was recorded many times. This chain connects TRBV27 to TRBJ2-1; 8 bases line up with TRBD1. The CDR3 sequence is 15 residues long. Trimming at V came to 6 bases and at J to 4 bases, leaving 8 bases not matched to a gene. Germline V gives CDR1 MNHEY, CDR2 SMNVEV (reference sequence). Here the CDR3 DNA reads TGTGCCAGCAGGCCTGACAGGGGTCGGTACAATGAGCAGTTCTTC. This encodes CASRPDRGRYNEQFF.

The sample holds many counts of this clonotype. The gene calls are TRBV27 and TRBJ1-1; D gene ambiguous. The CDR3 is made up of 13 amino acids. Trimming shortened V by 3 bases and J by 7 bases, and 12 bases separated the two germline ends. CDR1 is MNHEY, CDR2 SMNVEV, per germline (reference sequence). The CDR3 DNA follows: TGTGCCAGCAGTTTCAACCCCGACGGTGAAGCTTTCTTT. As protein: CASSFNPDGEAFF.

This clonotype was seen at least ten times. The V and J genes are TRBV7-2 and TRBJ2-2; unclear D gene. The CDR3 consists of 13 residues. Trimming stripped 1 base from V and 5 bases from J, with 5 bases between. CDR1 and CDR2 from the germline V gene are SGHTA and FQGNSA. CDR3 DNA: TGTGCCAGCAGCTTAGTCCGGACCGGGGAGCTGTTTTTT. The encoded protein is CASSLVRTGELFF.

This clonotype was recorded at least ten times. The gene calls are TRBV20-1 and TRBJ1-5; D not certain. This CDR3 region has 13 residues. The V and J ends lost 0 bases and 0 bases respectively, with 3 bases between them. The germline V gene has CDR1 DFQATT and CDR2 SNEGSKA (reference sequence). In nucleotides, the CDR3 is TGCAGTGCTAGAGATCGTAGCAATCAGCCCCAGCATTTT. As protein: CSARDRSNQPQHF.